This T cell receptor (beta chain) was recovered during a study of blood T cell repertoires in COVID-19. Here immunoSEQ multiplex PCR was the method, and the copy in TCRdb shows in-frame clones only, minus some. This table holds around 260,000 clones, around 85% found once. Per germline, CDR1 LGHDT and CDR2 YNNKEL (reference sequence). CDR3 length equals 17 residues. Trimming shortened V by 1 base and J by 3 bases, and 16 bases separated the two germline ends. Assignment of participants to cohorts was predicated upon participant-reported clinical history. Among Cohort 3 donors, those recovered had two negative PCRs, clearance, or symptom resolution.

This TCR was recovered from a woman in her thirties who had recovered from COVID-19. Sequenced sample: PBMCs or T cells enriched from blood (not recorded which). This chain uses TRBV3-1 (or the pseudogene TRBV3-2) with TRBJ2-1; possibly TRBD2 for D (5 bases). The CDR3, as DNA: TGTGCCAGCAGCCAAGTTACTGGTAGAGGGAACTACAATGAGCAGTTCTTC. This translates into CASSQVTGRGNYNEQFF.